One sample yielded the 9 T cell receptor beta chains listed below, sequenced in a study of cytomegalovirus exposure and HLA in healthy donors. In the PCR, 60 Vbeta and 13 Jbeta primers were used. Some clones are missing from TCRdb's copy, which holds only in-frame ones; the method was immunoSEQ multiplex PCR. This sample has about 120,000 clones; roughly 80% occur once, and the top ten carry 8.9%. Sequencing input: PBMCs. Every receptor here comes from a man younger than 45 in good health and CMV-seropositive.

This clone has only a few counts. The chain couples TRBV9 to TRBJ2-7; perhaps TRBD2 as D (6 bases). Trimming pared 4 bases from V and 4 bases from J, leaving 18 bases between. The CDR3 totals 15 residues. Germline V gives CDR1 SGDLS, CDR2 YYNGEE. The CDR3 sequence: CASSLGSGGEYEQYF. In DNA, the CDR3 is TGTGCCAGCAGCCTCGGCTCAGGCGGGGAGTACGAGCAGTACTTC.

The gene calls are TRBV29-1 and TRBJ2-3, with D tentatively TRBD2 (6 bases). CDR3 length equals 16 residues. Germline V gives CDR1 SQVTM, CDR2 ANQGSEA. V lost 2 bases and J lost 4, with 19 bases in between. This chain's CDR3 is CSVENLEAGPSDTQYF. The CDR3 nucleotides read TGCAGCGTTGAAAACCTGGAGGCGGGGCCCTCAGATACGCAGTATTTT.

The chain couples TRBV5-1 to TRBJ1-1; D gene unclear. CDR3 size: 14 residues. In germline, CDR1 is SGHRS, CDR2 YFSETQ. V lost 0 bases, J lost 1 base, and 7 bases lay in between. The CDR3 reads CASSLDTTNTEAFF. CDR3 DNA sequence: TGCGCCAGCAGCTTGGATACAACGAACACTGAAGCTTTCTTT.

This clone was seen a handful of times. The genes are TRBV7-3 and TRBJ2-3; maybe TRBD1 (6 bases). V was pared by 1 base and J by 6 bases, with 11 bases between. In germline, CDR1 is SGHTA, CDR2 FQGTGA. CDR3 length: 14 residues. In DNA, the CDR3 is TGTGCCAGCAGCTTAAAGGTCAGGGGTGATACGCAGTATTTT. Translation: CASSLKVRGDTQYF. The full variable domain, rest sourced from reference TRBV7-3 and TRBJ2-3, is GAGVSQTPSNKVTEKGKYVELRCDPISGHTALYWYRQSLGQGPEFLIYFQGTGAADDSGLPNDRFFAVRPEGSVSTLKIQRTERGDSAVYLCASSLKVRGDTQYFGPGTRLTVL.

V gene TRBV9 combines with J gene TRBJ2-3; 12 bases map to TRBD2. Trimming cost V 3 bases and J 0 bases; bases outside gene matches: 8. CDR3 length equals 18 residues. Germline V gives CDR1 SGDLS, CDR2 YYNGEE. CDR3 sequence (DNA): TGTGCCAGCAGCGCAGGACTAGCGGGGTCTTATAGCACAGATACGCAGTATTTT. As protein: CASSAGLAGSYSTDTQYF.

The chain combines TRBV28 with TRBJ2-7, with TRBD1 identical over 10 bases. The J segment lost 0 bases and the V segment lost 7 bases, leaving 9 bases of the junction unmatched. This CDR3 region has 16 residues. CDR1 MDHEN and CDR2 SYDVKM come from the germline V gene. CDR3 residues: CASTSAGQGFSYEQYF. DNA for the CDR3: TGTGCCAGCACCTCCGCGGGACAGGGGTTCTCCTACGAGCAGTACTTC.

The chain carries TRBV30 and TRBJ1-6; a possible D gene is TRBD1 (5 bases). Germline CDR1 reads GTSNPN; CDR2 reads SVGIG (reference sequence). The CDR3 length is 13 residues. Trimming took 3 bases from V and 7 from J, leaving 10 bases between them. The CDR3 here is CAWRAGLNSPLHF. The CDR3 DNA reads as TGTGCCTGGAGGGCAGGGCTAAATTCACCCCTCCACTTT.

The CDR3 sequence is CASSVTAGTGGAYNTEAFF. Written as DNA, the CDR3 is TGTGCCAGCAGCGTGACTGCCGGGACAGGGGGCGCATATAACACTGAAGCTTTCTTT. The chain links TRBV9 to TRBJ1-1; 12 bases line up with TRBD1. Germline V CDR1 and CDR2: SGDLS, YYNGEE. The CDR3 covers 19 residues. J was trimmed by 2 bases and V by 2 bases; bases with no gene match: 13.

The V gene is TRBV4-1, the J gene TRBJ1-1, with a weak D call TRBD1 (5 bases). The CDR3 extends over 17 amino acids. V shed 2 bases and J shed 0 bases, with 16 bases lying between them. The V gene's germline CDR1 is MGHRA and CDR2 YSYEKL. The CDR3 protein is CASSQWGRAVMNTEAFF. For the CDR3, the DNA is TGCGCCAGCAGCCAATGGGGCAGGGCCGTTATGAACACTGAAGCTTTCTTT.